This T cell receptor beta chain was recorded in a study of PD-L1 blockade in urothelial cancer (dated by TCRdb to about 2017). Describing the broader study: All patients started therapy in the mid-2010s and received atezolizumab 1,200 mg intravenously every 3 weeks. About 90% of the 29 patients were identified as males with urothelial cancer of bladder origin, and a prior smoking history was reported by 18 of 29 patients. An ECOG performance status of 0 or 1 was recorded for the patients, and 0 to 3 prior chemotherapy regimens had been received by the patients. Blood samples were analyzed 3 weeks after the start of treatment (second dose) and 6 weeks after the start of treatment. A median of roughly 140,000 T cells and 85,000 or so unique TCRs was obtained from blood samples, and a median clonality of approximately 0.08 was observed. The study, an exploratory multi-omic analysis, examined somatic, immune and clinical correlates of response to PD-L1 blockade with atezolizumab in urothelial cancer. Pretreatment tumor samples and matched peripheral blood, collected serially before and after atezolizumab treatment, underwent TCR sequencing. Durable clinical benefit was defined as progression-free survival longer than 6 months, and TCR features were also tested against progression-free and overall survival. In the same patients, whole exome sequencing and RNA sequencing of pretreatment tumors were performed in addition to TCR sequencing. Durable clinical benefit was achieved by nine patients and was not achieved by 20 patients. Pretreatment blood TCR-seq was available for around 29 patients, at least one posttreatment blood collection was obtained for 24 patients, and tumor TCR-seq was available for 24 patients. The full study reports these points: Among patients with durable benefit, tumor-associated TCR clones showed greater expansion in peripheral blood 3 weeks after treatment started (n ≈ 21, p = 0.022). Because the sample size was small (n ≈ 30) and many exploratory analyses were performed, the results are intended to be hypothesis-generating. A pretreatment peripheral blood TCR clonality below the median was linked to improved progression-free and overall survival.

The sample's time point, from its label and the paper: peripheral blood 6 weeks after treatment start. A total of under 30 patients with locally advanced or metastatic urothelial carcinoma, treated at Memorial Sloan Kettering on a trial protocol, made up the cohort. Peripheral blood mononuclear cells were collected from each patient pretreatment and during treatment, giving between 1 and 8 total time points per patient. The Qiagen DNeasy Blood extraction kit was used to purify genomic DNA from total PBMCs and tumor samples. Collected pretreatment and during treatment, PBMCs were isolated and stored as previously described. To estimate absolute template abundance from read counts, synthetic TCR analog templates were spiked into each PCR. The immunoSEQ assay was used to amplify TCRbeta CDR3 regions from genomic DNA with bias-controlled V and J gene primers. Sequencing of rearranged TCRbeta segments was performed at approximately 20X coverage. The original pipeline was this. Clustering was used to correct sequencing errors, and CDR3s were annotated against IMGT so that V, D and J genes could be assigned. Downstream analyses used only productive TCRbeta rearrangements, leaving out any out-of-frame or stop-codon sequences. Clonality was calculated as one minus the Shannon entropy normalized by the log of the number of unique productive sequences. Clones differing between time points or between blood and tumor were identified using Fisher's exact test with Benjamini-Hochberg correction, with an adjusted p below 0.01 applied as the threshold. The immuneACCESS repertoire file appears here via TCRdb, limited to in-frame rearrangements. These files lack a portion of the clones; in checked studies, under half of the deficit traces to unresolved V genes, and the cause of the others is not known. The V and J calls and clone size are taken from that table; D and trimming were inferred from the DNA. In all, the sample holds about 35,000 clones, and approximately 80% of those were seen once. About 10% of the sample lies in the top ten.

Compared with germline, V lacks 5 bases and J lacks 6 bases; bases without a gene match: 3. The CDR3 runs 12 amino acids, cysteine and phenylalanine included. CDR3 DNA only is kept here, 36 bases in frame from base 1. Taken from the germline V gene, the CDR1 and CDR2 loops are LGHNT and FRNRAP. To note about this clone: Its recognized antigen is unknown. No base-level quality is on record; no much larger clone is a single base apart.

The sequences come from PBMCs, collected around atezolizumab (anti-PD-L1) treatment. The TCR sequence derives from a middle-aged man with urothelial cancer. The V and J segments used are TRBV12-5 and TRBJ1-2; TRBD1 agrees with 7 junctional bases. The CDR3 region: CASGLTGHGYTF. The nucleotides read TGTGCTAGTGGTCTGACAGGGCATGGCTACACCTTC.